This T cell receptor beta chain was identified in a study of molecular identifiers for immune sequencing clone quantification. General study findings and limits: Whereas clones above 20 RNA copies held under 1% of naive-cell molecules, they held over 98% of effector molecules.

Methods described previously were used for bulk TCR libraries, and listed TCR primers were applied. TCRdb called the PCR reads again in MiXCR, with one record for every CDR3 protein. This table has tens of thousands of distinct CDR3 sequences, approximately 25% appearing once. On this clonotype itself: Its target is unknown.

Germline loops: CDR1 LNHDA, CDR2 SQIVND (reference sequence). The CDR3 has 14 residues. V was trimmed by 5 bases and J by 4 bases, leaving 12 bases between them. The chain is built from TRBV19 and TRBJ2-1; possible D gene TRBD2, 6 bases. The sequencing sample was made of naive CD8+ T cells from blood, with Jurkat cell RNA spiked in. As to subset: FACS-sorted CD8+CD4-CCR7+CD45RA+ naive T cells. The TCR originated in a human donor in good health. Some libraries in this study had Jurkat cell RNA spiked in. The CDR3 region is CASSVASEYNEQFF. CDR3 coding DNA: TGTGCCAGTAGTGTCGCTAGCGAATACAATGAGCAGTTCTTC.